The entry that follows covers one T cell receptor (beta chain) sequence. The data are from a study of blood T cells in healthy people across ages. About the study: Per two T cells, template switching captured roughly one barcoded beta molecule.

For the second PCR, which ran for 7 to 11 cycles, a sample-barcoded 5' primer and a J-beta primer mix were used. MiXCR, applied by TCRdb to the 5' RACE reads, yields one record per CDR3 protein. The data contain around 2 million distinct CDR3 sequences, about two fifths of them singletons. This CDR3 spans 15 amino acids. V lost 5 bases and J lost 10; bases outside the gene matches: 14. Germline V gene sequence: CDR1 SGHTA, CDR2 FQGNSA. The V and J genes are TRBV7-2 and TRBJ2-7; 10 bases agree with TRBD1. Sequences were obtained from blood. This TCR came from a human donor in good health. Written as DNA, the CDR3 is TGTGCCAGCAGCCCATGGGGGACAGGGGAAGAGGCCCAGTACTTC. Translating gives CASSPWGTGEEAQYF.